This passage covers 8 T cell receptor beta chains from one sample sequenced in a study of CD8+ T cells in alopecia areata. Isolated RNA was reverse transcribed into cDNA used as the sequencing template. Sequenced by immunoSEQ multiplex PCR; TCRdb stores in-frame clones only, minus some. The top ten clones hold less than 20% of a sample with about 100,000 clones, roughly 40% of them seen once. Noted treatment: oral pan-JAK inhibitor, 5-10 mg twice daily. The sequencing here drew on CD8+ T cells sorted from blood, taken at week 24, from a patient treated with tofacitinib. The receptors were gathered from a human donor with alopecia areata.

V gene TRBV7-9 combines with J gene TRBJ2-3; 7 bases are shared with TRBD1. This CDR3 is 17 amino acids long. With 5 bases clipped from V and 4 bases from J, the junction kept 15 bases outside the gene matches. Germline values: CDR1 SEHNR, CDR2 FQNEAQ (reference sequence). CDR3 in DNA: TGTGCCAGCAGCGCCAAGACAGGGTGGGCCGTATCAGATACGCAGTATTTT. Translation: CASSAKTGWAVSDTQYF.

J is TRBJ2-2 and V is TRBV10-2, with D unclear. The CDR3 contains 13 residues. Germline CDR1 is WSHSY and CDR2 is SAAADI. V lost 6 bases to trimming and J lost 2 bases, with 7 bases between them. The CDR3 bases are TGCGCCAGCAGGGACGGTAACACCGGGGAGCTGTTTTTT. Translating gives CASRDGNTGELFF.

This clone was seen a single time. This chain's CDR3 is CASSLAAGLNTGELFF. DNA of the CDR3: TGTGCCAGCAGCTTAGCAGCGGGCCTGAACACCGGGGAGCTGTTTTTT. J is TRBJ2-2 and V is TRBV7-2, with TRBD2 as a possible D gene (6 bases). Germline CDR1 SGHTA, CDR2 FQGNSA. The CDR3 has 16 residues. The germline V and J ends were trimmed by 0 bases and 1 base, with 9 bases remaining between them.

The chain carries TRBV15 and TRBJ1-4, with TRBD1 matching over 9 bases. The CDR3 sequence is 17 residues long. The germline V gene encodes CDR1 LNHNV and CDR2 YYDKDF (reference sequence). V trimming: 0 bases; J trimming: 7 bases; junction bases outside the gene matches: 9. CDR3 sequence: CATSRDRVGQGTEKLFF. CDR3 coding DNA: TGTGCCACCAGCAGAGACCGAGTGGGACAGGGCACTGAAAAACTGTTTTTT.

Notes on this clone: Only one base separates this from a far larger clonotype, so it likely reflects a read error. This chain links TRBV9 with TRBJ2-3; either TRBD1 or TRBD2 may supply D (5 bases each). Germline V lookup: CDR1 SGDLS, CDR2 YYNGEE. Trimming took off 3 bases at V and 0 bases at J, with 8 bases between the two ends. CDR3 length: 14 residues. The CDR3 loop reads CASSEGDSTDTQYF. In DNA, the CDR3 is TGTGCCAGCAGCGAAGGGGACAGCACAGATACGCAGTATTTT.

The J gene is TRBJ2-1, the V gene TRBV5-6; tentatively, D is TRBD2 (6 bases). Germline-derived CDR1 and CDR2 are SGHDT and YYEEEE. V was pared by 0 bases and J by 8 bases, with 18 bases between. The CDR3 length is 16 residues. This CDR3 is CASSLGRLALSDEQFF. The CDR3 bases are TGTGCCAGCAGCTTGGGGAGGCTAGCGTTATCCGATGAGCAGTTCTTC.

The chain recombines TRBV27 with TRBJ2-3, with 13 bases identical to TRBD2. Germline CDR1 is MNHEY and CDR2 is SMNVEV (reference sequence). This CDR3 has 15 amino acids. The trim removed 6 bases at V and 0 bases at J, leaving 0 bases unmatched. The DNA for the CDR3 is TGTGCCAGCAGGGGACTAGCGGGAAGCACAGATACGCAGTATTTT. Translation: CASRGLAGSTDTQYF.

This clone was counted only a few times. CDR3 bases: TGTGCCAGCAGCCAAGGGGACAGTGAAGAGACCCAGTACTTC. Translating it yields CASSQGDSEETQYF. The chain combines TRBV7-2 with TRBJ2-5; 7 bases are a match to TRBD1. The V and J ends lost 5 bases and 3 bases, in that order; junction bases with no gene match: 6. The germline V gene encodes CDR1 SGHTA and CDR2 FQGNSA. The CDR3 is 14 amino acids.